This is a list of T cell receptor beta chains from one sample in a study of cytomegalovirus exposure and HLA in healthy donors. Only in-frame clones appear in the TCRdb table, and some are missing; sequencing was by immunoSEQ multiplex PCR. The data show tens of thousands of clones, around 94% seen once. Sequencing input: PBMCs. The source is a woman aged 18-29 years in good health and CMV-seronegative. CDR3s include the opening cysteine and the closing phenylalanine or tryptophan. A D gene is named only where the DNA matches it firmly. A row's size may be missing; if present it is once, few, many or a size class.

v_gene	d_gene	abundance	j_gene	CDR3nt	CDR3aa
TRBV4-1	TRBD2	-	TRBJ2-5	TGCGCCAGCAGCCGAATCGGACTAGCGGGAGGGCCACAAGAGACCCAGTACTTC	CASSRIGLAGGPQETQYF
TRBV5-4	TRBD1	-	TRBJ1-1	TGTGCCAGCAGCTTGGTCGACAGGGAGACTGAAGCTTTCTTT	CASSLVDRETEAFF
TRBV6-1	-	few	TRBJ2-1	TGTGCCAGCAGTGACACCAGGGCCAATGAGCAGTTCTTC	CASSDTRANEQFF
TRBV7-2	-	-	TRBJ1-2	TGTGCCAGCAGCTTAGCCCTGGCGGGCTATGGCTACACCTTC	CASSLALAGYGYTF
TRBV28	-	once	TRBJ1-5	TGTGCCAGCACAAAAGGGGATCGCAATCAGCCCCAGCATTTT	CASTKGDRNQPQHF
TRBV11-2	TRBD1	-	TRBJ1-2	TGTGCCAGCAGCTCCAAAATGGGACAGGGGATAAGTGGCTACACCTTC	CASSSKMGQGISGYTF
TRBV6-4	TRBD2	-	TRBJ2-3	TGTGCCAGCAGTGACTCGAGCGGGAGTGGCACAGATACGCAGTATTTT	CASSDSSGSGTDTQYF
TRBV30	TRBD1	-	TRBJ2-7	TGTGCCTGGAGCAACGGACAGGGGGCCTCCGAGCAGTACTTC	CAWSNGQGASEQYF
TRBV30	TRBD2	-	TRBJ2-7	TGTGCCTGGAGCTTGCTAGCGGGCTACGAGCAGTACTTC	CAWSLLAGYEQYF
TRBV6-6	TRBD2	-	TRBJ2-1	TGTGCCAGCAGTTTATTAGCGGGAGTAGGCAATGAGCAGTTCTTC	CASSLLAGVGNEQFF
TRBV11-2	-	-	TRBJ2-5	TGTGCCAGCAGCATTACAGGGACCCAGTACTTC	CASSITGTQYF
TRBV2	-	-	TRBJ2-7	TGTGCCAGCAGTGAAGCTTCTGCAGGGGAAGGCTACGAGCAGTACTTC	CASSEASAGEGYEQYF
TRBV4-2	TRBD2	-	TRBJ2-1	TGTGCCAGCAGCCCGCCCACCCGGACTAGCAAGTCCAATGAGCAGTTCTTC	CASSPPTRTSKSNEQFF
TRBV20-1	-	-	TRBJ2-7	TGCAGTGCTAGAGCTGCCTACGAGCAGTACTTC	CSARAAYEQYF
TRBV18	-	-	TRBJ2-7	TGTGCCAGCTCACCGGAGAGAGGAGGCTCCTACGAGCAGTACTTC	CASSPERGGSYEQYF
TRBV19	TRBD1	-	TRBJ2-7	TGTGCCAGTACCGGGACAGGGGGGACCCGGGGCAAGCAGTACTTC	CASTGTGGTRGKQYF
TRBV15	TRBD1	-	TRBJ2-2	TGTGCCACCAGACACAGGGGGACGAACACCGGGGAGCTGTTTTTT	CATRHRGTNTGELFF